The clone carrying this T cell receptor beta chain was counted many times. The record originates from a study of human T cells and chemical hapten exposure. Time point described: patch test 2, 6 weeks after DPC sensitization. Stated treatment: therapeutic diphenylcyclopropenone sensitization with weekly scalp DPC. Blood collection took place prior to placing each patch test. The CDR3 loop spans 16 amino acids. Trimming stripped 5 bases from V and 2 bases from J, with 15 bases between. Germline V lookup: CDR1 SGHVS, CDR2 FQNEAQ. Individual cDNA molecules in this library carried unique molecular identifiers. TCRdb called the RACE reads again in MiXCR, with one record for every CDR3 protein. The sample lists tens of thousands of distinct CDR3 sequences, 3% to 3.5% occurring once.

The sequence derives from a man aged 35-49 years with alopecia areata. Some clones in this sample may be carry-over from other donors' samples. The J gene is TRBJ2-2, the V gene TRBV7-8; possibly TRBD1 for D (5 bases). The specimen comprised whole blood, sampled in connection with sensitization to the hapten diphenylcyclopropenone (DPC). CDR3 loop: CASSQGAGVNTGELFF. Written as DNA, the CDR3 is TGTGCCAGCAGCCAAGGGGCAGGCGTAAACACCGGGGAGCTGTTTTTT.